Below, 27 T cell receptor beta chains from the same sample are listed, as sequenced in a study of TIL therapy for anti-PD-1-resistant metastatic lung cancer. The libraries were made with immunoSEQ v3. TCRdb keeps only in-frame clones here, not all; method: immunoSEQ multiplex PCR. Here the sample spans 54,000 or so clones, around 86% being singletons. Time point: pre-treatment sample, taken before nivolumab and TIL therapy. Source: blood, taken at baseline. Source of these receptors: a person between 25 and 79 years old with non-small cell lung cancer.

V is TRBV30 and J is TRBJ1-3; D uncertain. The germline CDR1 and CDR2 sequences are GTSNPN and SVGIG (reference sequence). The CDR3 consists of 13 residues. V lost 3 bases to trimming and J lost 1 base, with 7 bases between them. The CDR3 spells CAWRGVSGNTIYF. In nucleotides, the CDR3 is TGTGCCTGGAGGGGCGTTTCTGGAAACACCATATATTTT. The full variable domain, rest sourced from reference TRBV30 and TRBJ1-3, is SQTIHQWPATLVQPVGSPLSLECTVEGTSNPNLYWYRQAAGRGLQLLFYSVGIGQISSEVPQNLSASRPQDRQFILSSKKLLLSDSGFYLCAWRGVSGNTIYFGEGSWLTVV.

The chain has TRBV20-1 and TRBJ2-1, with TRBD2 as a possible D gene (5 bases). Trimming removed 7 bases at V and 7 bases at J, with 11 bases between. The CDR3 is 11 residues long. Germline V gives CDR1 DFQATT, CDR2 SNEGSKA (reference sequence). CDR3 in DNA: TGCAGTGTATTTCGGGGTAATGAGCAGTTCTTC. This translates into CSVFRGNEQFF.

The chain uses TRBV3-1 (or the pseudogene TRBV3-2) and TRBJ1-5, with 10 bases matching TRBD1. The trim removed 5 bases at V and 5 bases at J, leaving 6 bases unmatched. The CDR3 covers 15 residues. Germline CDR1 is LGHDT and CDR2 is YNNKEL (reference sequence). CDR3: CASSGTGVKDQPQHF. In DNA, the CDR3 is TGTGCCAGCAGCGGGACAGGGGTGAAAGATCAGCCCCAGCATTTT.

The V gene is TRBV19, the J gene TRBJ1-2; tentative D call: TRBD1 (5 bases). Germline V gene data show CDR1 as LNHDA and CDR2 as SQIVND (reference sequence). With 7 bases removed from V and 9 bases from J, the gap between germline ends came to 15 bases. CDR3 length: 12 amino acids. The CDR3 bases are TGTGCCAGTAATCCGGGAGGGGATCGCTACACCTTC. Amino acids: CASNPGGDRYTF.

The chain has TRBV18 and TRBJ2-3; 7 nucleotides agree with TRBD1. The germline gives CDR1 KGHSH, CDR2 LQKENI. There are 14 residues in the CDR3. J lost 6 bases, V lost 6 bases, and 9 bases had no gene match. The CDR3 reads CASSPNRGRDTQYF. The CDR3 DNA is TGTGCCAGCTCCCCAAACAGGGGCCGGGATACGCAGTATTTT. The full variable domain, its missing parts supplied by reference TRBV18 and TRBJ2-3, is NAGVMQNPRHLVRRRGQEARLRCSPMKGHSHVYWYRQLPEEGLKFMVYLQKENIIDESGMPKERFSAEFPKEGPSILRIQQVVRGDSAAYFCASSPNRGRDTQYFGPGTRLTVL.

Written as DNA, the CDR3 is TGTGCCAGCAGCCTCAAGATATGGGTTACGAACACCGGGGAGCTGTTTTTT. This translates into CASSLKIWVTNTGELFF. The V and J genes are TRBV3-1 (or the pseudogene TRBV3-2) and TRBJ2-2; the D is unclear. The CDR3 contains 17 residues. The V end was cut by 4 bases, the J end by 0 bases, with 15 bases between. Germline loops: CDR1 LGHDT, CDR2 YNNKEL (reference sequence).

This rearrangement joins TRBV4-1 to TRBJ2-2, with 10 bases fitting TRBD2. The CDR3 has 16 residues. Germline V gene sequence: CDR1 MGHRA, CDR2 YSYEKL. Germline trimming cut 2 bases from V and 4 bases from J; bases unmatched to any gene: 4. CDR3 nucleotides: TGCGCCAGCAGCCAAAGGAGCGGGGGGGTCACCGGGGAGCTGTTTTTT. Translating gives CASSQRSGGVTGELFF.

The V gene is TRBV9, the J gene TRBJ2-7; 13 bases fit TRBD2. This CDR3 is built from 22 residues. Trimming at V came to 0 bases and at J to 1 base, leaving 19 bases not matched to a gene. CDR1 and CDR2 from the germline V gene are SGDLS and YYNGEE. This CDR3 reads CASSVGVETGTSGTEPSYEQYF. The CDR3 DNA reads as TGTGCCAGCAGCGTAGGGGTGGAGACCGGGACTAGCGGGACGGAGCCTTCCTACGAGCAGTACTTC.

The chain links TRBV7-3 to TRBJ2-1, with a tentative D call TRBD2 (6 bases). Trimming removed 0 bases from V and 2 bases from J, with 8 bases in between. CDR3 length equals 15 residues. CDR1 is SGHTA and CDR2 is FQGTGA in the germline V gene. The CDR3 sequence: CASSLTAGTYNEQFF. Written as DNA, the CDR3 is TGTGCCAGCAGCTTAACCGCGGGGACCTACAATGAGCAGTTCTTC.

This clone came up once. The chain combines TRBV6-4 with TRBJ2-7; no definite D call. Deletions cut 8 bases from V and 1 base from J, with 15 bases between. The CDR3 extends over 14 amino acids. Looked up from germline, CDR1 is MRHNA and CDR2 is SNTAGT. The CDR3: CASPPLVPSYEQYF. The CDR3 nucleotides read TGTGCCAGCCCGCCCCTCGTCCCATCCTACGAGCAGTACTTC.

In its sample, this clone was seen once. The chain recombines TRBV28 with TRBJ1-5; D uncertain. The V end lost 3 bases, the J end lost 3 bases, and 12 bases lay between the germline ends. This CDR3 has 15 amino acids. In germline, CDR1 is MDHEN, CDR2 SYDVKM. The CDR3 loop is CASSLLGSNNQPQHF. The CDR3 DNA follows: TGTGCCAGCAGTTTGTTAGGGAGTAACAATCAGCCCCAGCATTTT.

This clone turned up a few times. The chain uses TRBV19 and TRBJ1-6; no definite D call. Germline V lookup: CDR1 LNHDA, CDR2 SQIVND (reference sequence). V was clipped by 5 bases and J by 11 bases, with 16 bases between them. The CDR3 runs to 14 residues. The CDR3 loop reads CASSEGRLGTPLHF. The CDR3 coding sequence is TGTGCCAGTAGTGAAGGACGGCTGGGGACACCCCTCCACTTT.

The J gene is TRBJ2-1, the V gene TRBV24-1, with D perhaps TRBD2 (6 bases). This CDR3 is built from 14 residues. Trimming took off 4 bases at V and 6 bases at J, with 12 bases between the two ends. CDR1 and CDR2 from the germline V gene are KGHDR and SFDVKD. The CDR3 DNA follows: TGTGCCACCAGTGACCCCGGCGGGGCCAATGAGCAGTTCTTC. This codes for CATSDPGGANEQFF.

This chain links TRBV12-5 with TRBJ2-2, with 12 bases that match TRBD2. The CDR3 length is 15 residues. Germline loops: CDR1 LGHNT, CDR2 FRNRAP. V lost 6 bases, J lost 8 bases, and 7 bases stayed unmatched. The CDR3 region has the DNA TGTGCTAGTGGAAACGGACTAGCGGGATCGGGGGAGCTGTTTTTT. The encoded protein is CASGNGLAGSGELFF. The complete variable domain, with remaining parts taken from reference TRBV12-5 and TRBJ2-2, reads DARVTQTPRHKVTEMGQEVTMRCQPILGHNTVFWYRQTMMQGLELLAYFRNRAPLDDSGMPKDRFSAEMPDATLATLKIQPSEPRDSAVYFCASGNGLAGSGELFFGEGSRLTVL.

The chain uses TRBV5-1 and TRBJ2-4; 8 bases align to TRBD1. Germline-derived CDR1 and CDR2 are SGHRS and YFSETQ. The CDR3 totals 15 residues. After removal of 5 bases from V and 8 bases from J, the junction contained 12 bases not matched to a gene. The CDR3 here is CASRRRPDRADIQYF. The CDR3 nucleotides are TGCGCCAGCAGACGCCGACCGGACAGGGCGGACATTCAGTACTTC.

The chain combines TRBV4-2 with TRBJ2-7, with TRBD2 identical over 10 bases. CDR1 and CDR2 from the germline V gene are LGHNA and YNFKEQ. This CDR3 contains 15 residues. Losses at the gene ends were 3 bases for V and 2 bases for J; bases not matched to a gene: 4. The DNA of the CDR3 is TGTGCCAGCAGCCACGGACTAGCGGAGGCCTACGAGCAGTACTTC. This sequence encodes CASSHGLAEAYEQYF.

The J gene is TRBJ2-2, the V gene TRBV7-3; 9 bases are shared with TRBD1. The germline CDR1 and CDR2 sequences are SGHTA and FQGTGA. The CDR3 sequence is 14 residues long. The ends lost 5 bases at V and 4 bases at J; junction bases unmatched: 2. The CDR3 region has the DNA TGTGCCAGCAGCCCGGACAGGGGCACCGGGGAGCTGTTTTTT. It codes for CASSPDRGTGELFF.

V gene TRBV5-6 combines with J gene TRBJ1-2, with a possible D match to TRBD1 (5 bases). The CDR3 consists of 16 residues. Germline V gene lookup returns CDR1 SGHDT and CDR2 YYEEEE. The V gene lost 4 bases and the J gene lost 4 bases, with 20 bases spanning the gap. CDR3 sequence: CASSESDSLYVYGYTF. In nucleotides, the CDR3 is TGTGCCAGCAGCGAGTCTGACAGCCTCTACGTCTATGGCTACACCTTC. The full variable domain, completed using reference TRBV5-6 and TRBJ1-2, is DAGVTQSPTHLIKTRGQQVTLRCSPKSGHDTVSWYQQALGQGPQFIFQYYEEEERQRGNFPDRFSGHQFPNYSSELNVNALLLGDSALYLCASSESDSLYVYGYTFGSGTRLTVV.

The CDR3 nucleotides are TGCGCCAGCAGCCCTCGCGGGGGGGCCACTGAGCAGTTCTTC. Translated: CASSPRGGATEQFF. This chain connects TRBV4-1 to TRBJ2-1; TRBD2 aligns across 9 bases. The germline V gene encodes CDR1 MGHRA and CDR2 YSYEKL. The CDR3 length is 14 residues. With V trimmed by 4 bases and J by 9 bases, 7 bases remained unmatched.

The rearrangement links TRBV24-1 to TRBJ2-1, with D perhaps TRBD1 (5 bases). This CDR3 is 14 amino acids long. The ends were cut back, 0 bases at V and 4 bases at J, with 6 bases in the middle. Germline V CDR1 and CDR2: KGHDR, SFDVKD. Here the CDR3 DNA reads TGTGCCACCAGTGATTTGAAGGGGTACAATGAGCAGTTCTTC. As protein: CATSDLKGYNEQFF.

The chain combines TRBV19 with TRBJ1-6; 9 positions match TRBD1. Trimming at V came to 6 bases and at J to 5 bases, leaving 8 bases not matched to a gene. The CDR3 spans 16 residues. In germline, CDR1 is LNHDA, CDR2 SQIVND (reference sequence). The CDR3 reads CASRTPTGGNNSPLHF. CDR3 DNA sequence: TGTGCCAGTAGGACTCCGACAGGGGGGAATAATTCACCCCTCCACTTT.

The chain recombines TRBV3-1 (or the pseudogene TRBV3-2) with TRBJ1-2; no reliable D call. Per germline, CDR1 LGHDT and CDR2 YNNKEL (reference sequence). V lost 3 bases, J lost 3 bases, and 23 bases lay in between. The CDR3 contains 18 residues. CDR3 in amino acids: CASSQPRIRMGSDYGYTF. The DNA of the CDR3 is TGTGCCAGCAGCCAGCCCAGGATTAGGATGGGGTCGGACTATGGCTACACCTTC.

V gene TRBV27 combines with J gene TRBJ2-2; TRBD1 is a possible D gene (6 bases). Trimming cost V 1 base and J 2 bases, with 11 bases left between them. Germline V gives CDR1 MNHEY, CDR2 SMNVEV (reference sequence). The CDR3 extends over 16 amino acids. For the CDR3, the DNA is TGTGCCAGCAGTTTATTTGCAGGGGTTAACACCGGGGAGCTGTTTTTT. This translates into CASSLFAGVNTGELFF.

The chain couples TRBV6-5 to TRBJ2-5; D may be TRBD1 (6 bases). Trimming removed 5 bases from V and 4 bases from J, with 14 bases in between. Per the germline V gene, CDR1 is MNHEY and CDR2 is SVGAGI. The CDR3 covers 14 residues. The CDR3 bases are TGTGCCAGCAGTCTTACTCAGGGGAGAGAGACCCAGTACTTC. This translates into CASSLTQGRETQYF.

The chain carries TRBV14 and TRBJ1-4; D unresolved. Trimming took 2 bases from V and 8 from J, leaving 6 bases between them. The germline V gene encodes CDR1 SGHDN and CDR2 FVKESK. This CDR3 comprises 12 residues. This CDR3 is CASSQLSEKLFF. In DNA form, the CDR3 reads TGTGCCAGCAGCCAACTGAGCGAAAAACTGTTTTTT. Together with reference TRBV14 and TRBJ1-4, the CDR3 gives the full variable domain: EAGVTQFPSHSVIEKGQTVTLRCDPISGHDNLYWYRRVMGKEIKFLLHFVKESKQDESGMPNNRFLAERTGGTYSTLKVQPAELEDSGVYFCASSQLSEKLFFGSGTQLSVL.

The chain recombines TRBV21-1 with TRBJ1-1; the table calls TRBD1, which could not be checked here. TRBV21-1 is a listed pseudogene. The CDR3 contains 17 residues. CDR3 coding DNA: TGTGCCAGCAGCAAAGCGGTCCGGGACAGGGGTGACACTGAAGCTTTCTTT. It yields the protein CASSKAVRDRGDTEAFF.

The chain employs TRBV11-3 and TRBJ2-1; D gene uncertain. Trimming took 5 bases from V and 6 from J, leaving 17 bases between them. The CDR3 contains 15 residues. The germline CDR1 and CDR2 sequences are SGHNT and YENEEA. The CDR3: CASSGRVEGPNEQFF. CDR3 nucleotides: TGTGCCAGCAGCGGCCGGGTCGAAGGCCCCAATGAGCAGTTCTTC.